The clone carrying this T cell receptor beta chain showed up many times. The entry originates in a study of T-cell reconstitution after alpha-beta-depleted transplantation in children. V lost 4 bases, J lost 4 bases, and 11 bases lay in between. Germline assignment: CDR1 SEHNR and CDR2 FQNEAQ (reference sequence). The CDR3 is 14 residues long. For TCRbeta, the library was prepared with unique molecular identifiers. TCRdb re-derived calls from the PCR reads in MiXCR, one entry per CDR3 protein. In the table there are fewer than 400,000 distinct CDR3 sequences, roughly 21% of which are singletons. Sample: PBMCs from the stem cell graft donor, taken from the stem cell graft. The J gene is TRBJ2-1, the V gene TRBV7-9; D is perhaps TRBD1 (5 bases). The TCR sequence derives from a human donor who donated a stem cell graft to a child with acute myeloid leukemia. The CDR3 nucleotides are TGTGCCAGCAGCTCAGGGTTTCGGTACAATGAGCAGTTCTTC. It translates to CASSSGFRYNEQFF.